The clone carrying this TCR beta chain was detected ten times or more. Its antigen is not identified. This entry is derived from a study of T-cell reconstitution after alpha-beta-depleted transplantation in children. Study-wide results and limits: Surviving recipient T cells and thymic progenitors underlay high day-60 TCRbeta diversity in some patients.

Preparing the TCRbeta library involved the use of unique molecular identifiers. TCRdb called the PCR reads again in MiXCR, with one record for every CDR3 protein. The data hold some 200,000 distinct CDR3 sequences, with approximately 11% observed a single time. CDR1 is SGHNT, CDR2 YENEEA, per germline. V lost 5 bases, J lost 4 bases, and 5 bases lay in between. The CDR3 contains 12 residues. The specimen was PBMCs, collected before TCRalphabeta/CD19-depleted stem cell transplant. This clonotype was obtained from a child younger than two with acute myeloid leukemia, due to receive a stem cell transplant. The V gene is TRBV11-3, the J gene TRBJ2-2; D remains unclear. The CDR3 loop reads CASSIFTGELFF. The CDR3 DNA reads TGTGCCAGCAGCATCTTCACCGGGGAGCTGTTTTTT.